These T cell receptor beta chains were read from a single sample in a study of T cell responses to AZD1222 COVID-19 vaccine. Clones were sequenced by immunoSEQ multiplex PCR, and TCRdb holds only the in-frame ones, with some missing. The data contain about 190,000 clones, just over 90% of them singletons. The specimen comprised peripheral blood, sampled on day 0 of AZD1222 vaccination. These receptors were collected from an adult in good health. The CDR3 runs from the conserved cysteine through the conserved F or W. Fields, in order: V gene, clone size, CDR3 length, D gene, J gene, CDR3 DNA, CDR3 protein. A D gene is named only where the DNA matches it firmly. The size of a clone is reported for some rows only, either as once, few or many, or as a class for expanded clones.

V gene: TRBV5-1; clone size: NA; CDR3 length: 15; D gene: NA; J gene: TRBJ2-7; CDR3 DNA: TGCGCCAGCAGCTTGGACAGTGCGAGAACATACGAGCAGTACTTC; CDR3 protein: CASSLDSARTYEQYF
V gene: TRBV18; clone size: NA; CDR3 length: 13; D gene: TRBD1; J gene: TRBJ1-1; CDR3 DNA: TGTGCCAGCTCACGAGACAGGGGCGCTGAAGCTTTCTTT; CDR3 protein: CASSRDRGAEAFF
V gene: TRBV4-3; clone size: once; CDR3 length: 14; D gene: NA; J gene: TRBJ1-1; CDR3 DNA: TGCGCCAGCAGCCAAGGGTTCCCGAAGGTCGTGGCTTTCTTT; CDR3 protein: CASSQGFPKVVAFF
V gene: TRBV7-2; clone size: NA; CDR3 length: 18; D gene: TRBD2; J gene: TRBJ2-3; CDR3 DNA: TGTGCCAGCAGCCCTAAGCCCGGGGGGGGTTTTAGCACAGATACGCAGTATTTT; CDR3 protein: CASSPKPGGGFSTDTQYF
V gene: TRBV2; clone size: NA; CDR3 length: 13; D gene: NA; J gene: TRBJ2-7; CDR3 DNA: TGTGCCAGCCGGGACTCCTCCTACTACGAGCAGTACTTC; CDR3 protein: CASRDSSYYEQYF
V gene: TRBV6-2/TRBV6-3; clone size: NA; CDR3 length: 13; D gene: NA; J gene: TRBJ2-7; CDR3 DNA: TGTGCCAGCAGGCCTAGCAGCCTATACGAGCAGTACTTC; CDR3 protein: CASRPSSLYEQYF
V gene: TRBV28; clone size: medium-sized; CDR3 length: 13; D gene: NA; J gene: TRBJ2-3; CDR3 DNA: TGTGCCAGCAGCTCCGAGGGGAAAGATACGCAGTATTTT; CDR3 protein: CASSSEGKDTQYF
V gene: TRBV3-1/TRBV3-2; clone size: NA; CDR3 length: 18; D gene: TRBD1; J gene: TRBJ2-7; CDR3 DNA: TGTGCCAGCAGCCAGTATCTCGGACCGGGACAGTCTTTCTACGAGCAGTACTTC; CDR3 protein: CASSQYLGPGQSFYEQYF
V gene: TRBV12-3/TRBV12-4; clone size: NA; CDR3 length: 11; D gene: NA; J gene: TRBJ2-7; CDR3 DNA: TGTGCCAGCAGTTTACTCATCGAGCAGTACTTC; CDR3 protein: CASSLLIEQYF
V gene: TRBV6-4; clone size: NA; CDR3 length: 14; D gene: NA; J gene: TRBJ1-2; CDR3 DNA: TGTGCCAGCAGTGCCGGTCGGGGCGACTATGGCTACACCTTC; CDR3 protein: CASSAGRGDYGYTF
V gene: TRBV11-2; clone size: NA; CDR3 length: 15; D gene: NA; J gene: TRBJ2-6; CDR3 DNA: TGTGCCAGCAGCCCGGACAGCTCTGGGGCCAACGTCCTGACTTTC; CDR3 protein: CASSPDSSGANVLTF
V gene: TRBV6-5; clone size: NA; CDR3 length: 13; D gene: TRBD1; J gene: TRBJ1-5; CDR3 DNA: TGTGCCAGCAGGGTAGACAGGGTTGGGCCCCAGCATTTT; CDR3 protein: CASRVDRVGPQHF
V gene: TRBV4-1; clone size: NA; CDR3 length: 13; D gene: NA; J gene: TRBJ2-5; CDR3 DNA: TGCGCCAGCAGCCGGACTGAGCGGGAGACCCAGTACTTC; CDR3 protein: CASSRTERETQYF
V gene: TRBV13; clone size: NA; CDR3 length: 12; D gene: NA; J gene: TRBJ1-2; CDR3 DNA: TGTGCCAGCAAAAAAGACTCCGGACAGACCCACTTC; CDR3 protein: CASKKDSGQTHF
V gene: TRBV27; clone size: NA; CDR3 length: 16; D gene: NA; J gene: TRBJ1-5; CDR3 DNA: TGTGCCAGCAGTTCGCAACAGCTAGCCTACAATCAGCCCCAGCATTTT; CDR3 protein: CASSSQQLAYNQPQHF
V gene: TRBV2; clone size: once; CDR3 length: 14; D gene: NA; J gene: TRBJ1-1; CDR3 DNA: TGTGCCAGCAGTGAATCTGGGGGAAACACTGAAGCTTTCTTT; CDR3 protein: CASSESGGNTEAFF
V gene: TRBV7-8; clone size: NA; CDR3 length: 17; D gene: TRBD2; J gene: TRBJ2-7; CDR3 DNA: TGTGCCAGCAGCTTAAACGGACTAGCGGGCGACTCCTACGAGCAGTACTTC; CDR3 protein: CASSLNGLAGDSYEQYF
V gene: TRBV7-9; clone size: NA; CDR3 length: 14; D gene: TRBD2; J gene: TRBJ2-3; CDR3 DNA: TGTGCCAGCAGCTTAGCACTAGCGGTAGATACGCAGTATTTT; CDR3 protein: CASSLALAVDTQYF
V gene: TRBV7-2; clone size: NA; CDR3 length: 11; D gene: NA; J gene: TRBJ1-3; CDR3 DNA: TGTGCCAGCAGCCCCTTAGACACCATATATTTT; CDR3 protein: CASSPLDTIYF
V gene: TRBV24-1; clone size: NA; CDR3 length: 13; D gene: NA; J gene: TRBJ1-2; CDR3 DNA: TGTGCCACCAGTGATAGGGGAGGCTCTGGCTACACCTTC; CDR3 protein: CATSDRGGSGYTF
V gene: TRBV9; clone size: NA; CDR3 length: 17; D gene: NA; J gene: TRBJ1-1; CDR3 DNA: TGTGCCAGCAGCGTAGTGGGGCGGGACGGACCGAACACTGAAGCTTTCTTT; CDR3 protein: CASSVVGRDGPNTEAFF
V gene: TRBV5-1; clone size: NA; CDR3 length: 14; D gene: NA; J gene: TRBJ1-1; CDR3 DNA: TGCGCCAGCAGGTCAGGGGCCTTGAACACTGAAGCTTTCTTT; CDR3 protein: CASRSGALNTEAFF
V gene: TRBV9; clone size: NA; CDR3 length: 13; D gene: NA; J gene: TRBJ1-3; CDR3 DNA: TGTGCCAGCAGCCGCACGACAGGCCTGGCCATATATTTT; CDR3 protein: CASSRTTGLAIYF
V gene: TRBV5-4; clone size: NA; CDR3 length: 18; D gene: TRBD1; J gene: TRBJ1-2; CDR3 DNA: TGTGCCAGCAGCTGGGGGACAGGGTCTCTTTTAAATAACTATGGCTACACCTTC; CDR3 protein: CASSWGTGSLLNNYGYTF
V gene: TRBV10-3; clone size: NA; CDR3 length: 14; D gene: TRBD1; J gene: TRBJ1-1; CDR3 DNA: TGTGCCACCTGGACAGGAACGTATAACACTGAAGCTTTCTTT; CDR3 protein: CATWTGTYNTEAFF